This note documents a single T cell receptor (beta chain) sequence. Antigen specificity is unknown. TCRdb re-analysed the RT-PCR reads in MiXCR, keeping a single row per CDR3 protein. The sample includes more than 400,000 distinct CDR3 sequences, 10% to 11% seen only once; the top ten take around 12%. The sample comes from a study of response to subunit inactivated influenza vaccine. General study points: Every seasonal influenza vaccination brings in few new T cells, the authors suggested.

The CDR3 is 18 residues long. Germline-derived CDR1 and CDR2 are LNHDA and SQIVND (reference sequence). Trimming cost V 6 bases and J 4 bases; bases outside gene matches: 16. This chain links TRBV19 with TRBJ2-2; 8 positions agree with TRBD1. The clonotype originates from a man aged 50 to 60 who received an inactivated influenza vaccine. Sequenced here: PBMCs from blood, sampled roughly 6 weeks after vaccination. The CDR3 region is CASSGMTGANGRTGELFF. The CDR3 region has the DNA TGTGCCAGTAGCGGTATGACAGGGGCCAACGGGCGCACCGGGGAGCTGTTTTTT.